This T cell receptor (beta chain) was recovered during a study of blood T cell repertoires in COVID-19 (dated by TCRdb to the early 2020s). In terms of the full investigation: Samples covering the acute and convalescent phases of COVID-19 were provided by collaborators in the United States, Italy and Spain. The prospective study material was composed of cDNA or gDNA derived from T cells, B-cell-depleted T cells, or PBMCs. Deeply sampled blood TCRbeta repertoires from subjects exposed to, actively infected with, or recovered from COVID-19 were included in the dataset. A freely available public database, intended as a resource for researchers studying the immune response to SARS-CoV-2, is where the repertoires were released. Samples were obtained from the ongoing ImmuneRACE study (first 160 participants) and from about 1,300 subjects provided by 6 global collaborators. Sample metadata almost always included a de-identified subject ID, COVID-19 status, age in years and sex. Where HLA class I and class II types were available, the types were taken from metadata supplied by the sample provider, not from assay-based typing.

Findings and caveats that apply to the study as a whole: How much clinical and demographic metadata was included differed by source and by participant, and the metadata was provided uncurated.

TCRbeta CDR3 regions were amplified from genomic DNA by means of the immunoSEQ Assay, a bias-controlled multiplex PCR. Concerning the study's data processing: The number of nucleated cells in each sample was estimated from the amplification of reference gene primers within the assay. To quantify the absolute abundance of each unique TCRbeta CDR3 rearrangement, sequence reads were collapsed and filtered. For each sample, productive Simpson clonality was calculated as the square root of Simpson's diversity index across productive rearrangements. Drawn from immuneACCESS, this table holds only the in-frame rearrangements with V and J called that TCRdb kept. Clones are partly lost; checked studies trace under half to an unresolved V gene and leave the rest unexplained. That table supplies the V and J calls and clone size; D and trimming were determined from the DNA. Present in this sample are 450,000 to 500,000 clones, roughly nine tenths of which were seen just once. The ten largest clonotypes hold 7% to 10% of the sample.

On this clone: Its antigen is still unknown. No quality values exist for individual bases; no much larger clone is one base distant.

V is trimmed back by 4 bases and J by 0 bases, and the junction contains 5 bases that no gene match accounts for. According to the germline V gene, CDR1 reads MGHRA and CDR2 reads YSYEKL. Taken from cysteine to phenylalanine, the CDR3 has 15 residues. Kept here is only the CDR3 DNA, which spans 45 bases and is read in frame from base 1. Participants in the prospective study were enrolled through a virtual design, were aged roughly 18 to 100 years, and lived in roughly 25 United States geographic areas. In the prospective study, participants were assigned to cohorts based on the clinical history participants reported in a screening survey and a study questionnaire. Recovered participants in ImmuneRACE Cohort 3 were defined by two consecutive negative NP/OP PCR tests, clearance by a healthcare professional, or resolution of symptoms. Each participant in the prospective study had whole blood, serum and a nasopharyngeal or oropharyngeal swab collected by mobile phlebotomists. Prospective study participants could optionally give additional blood draws and questionnaires over an approximately 2-month period. Blood samples from the prospective study were shipped frozen or at room temperature prior to DNA extraction.

The clonotype comes from an older woman who had recovered from COVID-19. This receptor chain uses TRBV4-1 and TRBJ2-7, and TRBD2 matches 8 of the central bases. The specimen was PBMCs or T cells enriched from blood (not recorded which). The DNA is TGCGCCAGCAGCCCCCTGGCGGGGGGCTCCTACGAGCAGTACTTC. This encodes CASSPLAGGSYEQYF.